The 27 T cell receptor beta chains presented below share a single source sample, sequenced in a study of T-cell memory formation after mild COVID-19 (dated by TCRdb to the early 2020s). Library prep was done by 5' RACE. Sequenced using an Illumina NovaSeq 6000. The raw public reads went through TCRdb reprocessing: fastp at Q25, MiXCR clone calling, in-frame beta chains kept. Rows with a matching CDR3 protein are joined into one entry that keeps the most common DNA and genes. Recorded for this sample are 300,000 to 400,000 distinct CDR3 sequences; about a sixth of them occurred a single time. Together, the top ten hold 20% to 25% of the sample. Sequencing was done on a sample of PBMCs or a T cell subset sorted from them (not recorded which). These receptors originate from a man aged 18 to 29 who had mild COVID-19 (a few samples of this study predate the infection). The sample titles of this study are shuffled in the database, so cell type and time point are left out; the donor was told from shared clones.

This rearrangement joins TRBV6-5 to TRBJ2-5; 14 bases agree with TRBD2. The junction had 7 bases not matched to a gene; V was cut back by 8 bases and J by 5 bases. The CDR3 is 15 amino acids. Per germline, CDR1 MNHEY and CDR2 SVGAGI. This CDR3 is CASSWTSGGPETQYF. In DNA form, the CDR3 reads TGTGCCAGCTCATGGACTAGCGGGGGGCCGGAGACCCAGTACTTC.

This clonotype was counted between two and nine times. This chain links TRBV5-8 with TRBJ1-2; no definite D call. CDR1 is SGHTS and CDR2 is YDEGEE in the germline V gene. The CDR3 has 12 amino acids. Trimming shortened V by 0 bases and J by 8 bases, and 8 bases separated the two germline ends. CDR3 DNA sequence: TGTGCCAGCAGCTTGGGGGCCTACGGCTACACCTTC. It translates to CASSLGAYGYTF.

The chain uses TRBV12-5 and TRBJ2-7; TRBD2 matches 11 bases. Germline V CDR1 and CDR2: LGHNT, FRNRAP. The CDR3 has 18 amino acids. V was pared by 5 bases and J by 0 bases, with 12 bases of the junction left unmatched. This chain's CDR3 is CASGPSASGGPYSYEQYF. The CDR3 DNA sequence: TGTGCTAGTGGTCCTTCCGCTAGCGGGGGGCCATACTCCTACGAGCAGTACTTC.

The J gene is TRBJ2-7, the V gene TRBV20-1; the match to TRBD1 covers 9 bases. The germline gives CDR1 DFQATT, CDR2 SNEGSKA (reference sequence). The CDR3 runs 15 residues. Trimming at V came to 3 bases and at J to 1 base, leaving 7 bases not matched to a gene. The CDR3 nucleotides read TGCAGTGCTAGTCCCGGACAGGGGCTTTCCTACGAGCAGTACTTC. Translation gives CSASPGQGLSYEQYF.

This clonotype was seen a few times. The rearrangement links TRBV2 to TRBJ2-7; TRBD2 aligns across 9 bases. The germline V gene has CDR1 SNHLY and CDR2 FYNNEI. Unmatched junction bases numbered 8, after V lost 8 bases and J lost 3 bases. The CDR3 is 14 residues long. The CDR3 DNA reads TGTGCCAGCGGTCCGCGGGGGGGCGTCTACGAGCAGTACTTC. Its protein is CASGPRGGVYEQYF.

The V call is TRBV19, the J call TRBJ1-1; the D gene is possibly TRBD1 (6 bases). Germline loops: CDR1 LNHDA, CDR2 SQIVND (reference sequence). V was cut by 3 bases and J by 0 bases, with 8 bases left in between. This CDR3 spans 14 amino acids. CDR3 DNA: TGTGCCAGTAGTATTACAGGGTTGAACACTGAAGCTTTCTTT. Its protein product is CASSITGLNTEAFF.

This clonotype has just a few counts. The rearrangement uses TRBV4-1 and TRBJ1-4; the D is unclear. Germline V gene sequence: CDR1 MGHRA, CDR2 YSYEKL. Trimming pared 1 base from V and 0 bases from J, leaving 6 bases between. This CDR3 is 15 amino acids long. The CDR3 DNA reads as TGCGCCAGCAGCCAAGTTCGAGCAACTAATGAAAAACTGTTTTTT. Translation: CASSQVRATNEKLFF.

The table lists this clonotype with a few counts. This chain connects TRBV28 to TRBJ2-5; the D gene could be TRBD1 or TRBD2 (7 bases each). The CDR3 covers 15 residues. Germline V gives CDR1 MDHEN, CDR2 SYDVKM. V lost 3 bases and J 4 bases, leaving 15 bases between the germline ends. In DNA form, the CDR3 reads TGTGCCAGCAGTTTCAGGGGGGGCCGGGGAGAGACCCAGTACTTC. Protein product: CASSFRGGRGETQYF. Using reference TRBV28 and TRBJ2-5 for the parts outside the CDR3, the full variable domain is DVKVTQSSRYLVKRTGEKVFLECVQDMDHENMFWYRQDPGLGLRLIYFSYDVKMKEKGDIPEGYSVSREKKERFSLILESASTNQTSMYLCASSFRGGRGETQYFGPGTRLLVL.

This clonotype was seen more than once but under ten times. This chain joins TRBV5-1 and TRBJ2-5; 13 bases are shared with TRBD2. CDR3 length: 16 amino acids. V gave up 4 bases and J gave up 6 bases; unmatched junction bases: 9. From germline, CDR1 is SGHRS and CDR2 YFSETQ. The CDR3 region is CASSRGLAGFSQTQYF. The DNA for the CDR3 is TGCGCCAGCAGCCGGGGACTAGCGGGGTTCTCCCAGACCCAGTACTTC. Together with reference TRBV5-1 and TRBJ2-5, the CDR3 gives the full variable domain: KAGVTQTPRYLIKTRGQQVTLSCSPISGHRSVSWYQQTPGQGLQFLFEYFSETQRNKGNFPGRFSGRQFSNSRSEMNVSTLELGDSALYLCASSRGLAGFSQTQYFGPGTRLLVL.

A few counts support this clonotype. This sequence joins TRBV10-3 and TRBJ2-7; TRBD2 is a possible D gene (6 bases). CDR3 size: 15 residues. Trimming removed 11 bases at V and 2 bases at J, with 22 bases between. The germline CDR1 and CDR2 sequences are ENHRY and SYGVKD. The CDR3 region is CAVTITGEVPYEQYF. The CDR3 coding sequence is TGTGCCGTCACAATCACGGGGGAAGTCCCCTACGAGCAGTACTTC.

The chain links TRBV12-3 or TRBV12-4 to TRBJ1-4, with D uncertain. V shed 5 bases and J shed 7 bases, with 17 bases lying between them. There are 15 residues in the CDR3. Written as DNA, the CDR3 is TGTGCCAGCAGTGACCTAAGGACTGTGGGTGAAAAACTGTTTTTT. This encodes CASSDLRTVGEKLFF.

The rearrangement joins TRBV12-3 or TRBV12-4 to TRBJ1-2; D may be TRBD1 (6 bases). This CDR3 has 16 amino acids. The germline V and J ends were trimmed by 5 bases and 8 bases, with 24 bases remaining between them. CDR3 in amino acids: CASSLLSTGPFGGYTF. DNA for the CDR3: TGTGCCAGCAGTCTCTTGTCGACAGGCCCTTTCGGGGGCTACACCTTC.

This clonotype was recorded many times. The chain carries TRBV4-3 and TRBJ2-3; 14 bases line up with TRBD2. Looked up from germline, CDR1 is LGHNA and CDR2 is YSLEER. This CDR3 region has 16 residues. V was clipped by 3 bases and J by 6 bases; unmatched bases: 5. CDR3: CASSQAGLAGDDTQYF. CDR3 nucleotide sequence: TGCGCCAGCAGCCAGGCGGGACTAGCGGGGGATGATACGCAGTATTTT.

V usage is TRBV29-1 and J usage is TRBJ2-3; D unresolved. V dropped 5 bases and J dropped 5 bases, with 14 bases sitting between them. Germline CDR1 reads SQVTM; CDR2 reads ANQGSEA. This CDR3 is built from 13 residues. The CDR3 bases are TGCAGCGTTTTGGTAGTCTCTCGAGATACGCAGTATTTT. It yields the protein CSVLVVSRDTQYF.

This clonotype was found a few times. V and J are TRBV10-3 and TRBJ2-3; D not resolved. V lost 5 bases to trimming and J lost 0 bases, with 6 bases between them. CDR1 ENHRY and CDR2 SYGVKD come from the germline V gene. The CDR3 contains 13 residues. CDR3 DNA sequence: TGTGCCATCAGTAGCGCTAGCACAGATACGCAGTATTTT. Translated: CAISSASTDTQYF.

This clonotype turned up a few times. J is TRBJ2-5 and V is TRBV7-9, with D maybe TRBD1 (6 bases). The CDR3 is made up of 15 amino acids. Germline CDR1 and CDR2: SEHNR and FQNEAQ (reference sequence). The germline V and J ends were trimmed by 4 bases and 5 bases, with 17 bases remaining between them. The CDR3 loop is CASSSSGAFGETQYF. CDR3 nucleotide sequence: TGTGCCAGCAGCTCATCAGGGGCGTTCGGGGAGACCCAGTACTTC.

This clonotype was seen ten or more times. V gene TRBV11-2 combines with J gene TRBJ2-3; D is undetermined. V lost 5 bases to trimming and J lost 3 bases, with 6 bases between them. The CDR3 runs 12 residues. The germline V gene encodes CDR1 SGHAT and CDR2 FQNNGV. The CDR3 sequence is CASSQVTDTQYF. DNA of the CDR3: TGTGCCAGCAGCCAGGTTACAGATACGCAGTATTTT.

The V gene is TRBV29-1, the J gene TRBJ1-2; no definite D call. The ends were cut back, 4 bases at V and 3 bases at J, with 9 bases in the middle. Germline-derived CDR1 and CDR2 are SQVTM and ANQGSEA. This CDR3 has 12 residues. DNA for the CDR3: TGCAGCGTTGGGTGGAGCGACTATGGCTACACCTTC. Amino acid sequence: CSVGWSDYGYTF.

This clonotype showed up just a few times. The chain uses TRBV5-1 and TRBJ1-2; D is unresolved. The CDR3 totals 15 residues. V was clipped by 4 bases and J by 5 bases, with 18 bases between them. Germline values: CDR1 SGHRS, CDR2 YFSETQ. The CDR3 loop reads CASSPDGSSGYGYTF. DNA of the CDR3: TGCGCCAGCAGCCCGGATGGATCTTCAGGTTATGGCTACACCTTC.

The chain combines TRBV6-1 with TRBJ1-5; TRBD1 agrees at 7 bases. The junction had 13 bases not matched to a gene; V was cut back by 5 bases and J by 0 bases. Germline V gene lookup returns CDR1 MNHNS and CDR2 SASEGT. The CDR3 runs 18 residues. The CDR3 loop reads CASSPRDSRTYSNQPQHF. The CDR3 region has the DNA TGTGCCAGCAGTCCTCGGGACAGTCGAACCTATAGCAATCAGCCCCAGCATTTT.

This clonotype came up many times. This sequence joins TRBV28 and TRBJ2-5; no clear D gene. V was pared by 5 bases and J by 5 bases, with 9 bases between. Germline CDR1 and CDR2: MDHEN and SYDVKM. The CDR3 totals 12 residues. The CDR3 sequence is CASSRSGETQYF. CDR3 nucleotides: TGTGCCAGCAGTCGATCTGGGGAGACCCAGTACTTC.

The CDR3 reads CASSPSRGLTDTQYF. The CDR3 DNA is TGTGCCAGCAGCCCCTCCAGGGGACTCACAGATACGCAGTATTTT. The chain couples TRBV7-9 to TRBJ2-3; perhaps D is TRBD1 or TRBD2 (6 bases each). The CDR3 has 15 amino acids. CDR1 is SEHNR and CDR2 is FQNEAQ in the germline V gene (reference sequence). Trimming stripped 5 bases from V and 2 bases from J, with 14 bases between. The complete variable domain, with remaining parts taken from reference TRBV7-9 and TRBJ2-3, reads DTGVSQNPRHKITKRGQNVTFRCDPISEHNRLYWYRQTLGQGPEFLTYFQNEAQLEKSRLLSDRFSAERPKGSFSTLEIQRTEQGDSAMYLCASSPSRGLTDTQYFGPGTRLTVL.

This clonotype was recorded a few times. The rearrangement links TRBV6-5 to TRBJ2-7; D possibly corresponds to TRBD1 (6 bases). Per germline, CDR1 MNHEY and CDR2 SVGAGI. V lost 7 bases and J 4 bases, leaving 14 bases between the germline ends. CDR3 length equals 13 residues. DNA for the CDR3: TGTGCCAGCAAGCCGGGACACCCATACGAGCAGTACTTC. It encodes CASKPGHPYEQYF.

As DNA, the CDR3 is TGCGCCAGCAGCCTCTCCAGACAGGGGCTGGGCTACACCTTC. Amino acid sequence: CASSLSRQGLGYTF. The J gene is TRBJ1-2, the V gene TRBV4-3; 8 bases match TRBD1. Germline CDR1 reads LGHNA; CDR2 reads YSLEER. This CDR3 is built from 14 residues. The junction had 9 bases not matched to a gene; V was cut back by 4 bases and J by 8 bases.

This clonotype was detected ten times or more. V and J are TRBV27 and TRBJ1-1; 7 nucleotides align to TRBD1. The J segment lost 1 base and the V segment lost 8 bases, leaving 1 base of the junction unmatched. In germline, CDR1 is MNHEY, CDR2 SMNVEV (reference sequence). The CDR3 is made up of 12 amino acids. CDR3 loop: CASGTANTEAFF. CDR3 nucleotide sequence: TGTGCCAGCGGGACAGCGAACACTGAAGCTTTCTTT.

This clonotype is a singleton in its sample. The J gene is TRBJ2-2, the V gene TRBV5-6, with 9 bases matching TRBD1. This CDR3 has 17 amino acids. V lost 4 bases to trimming and J lost 0 bases; unmatched junction nucleotides: 7. CDR1 is SGHDT, CDR2 YYEEEE, per germline. DNA of the CDR3: TGTGCCAGCAGCCAAGACCGGGACAGGGCGAACACCGGGGAGCTGTTTTTT. Translating it yields CASSQDRDRANTGELFF. Full variable domain (missing parts from reference TRBV5-6 and TRBJ2-2): DAGVTQSPTHLIKTRGQQVTLRCSPKSGHDTVSWYQQALGQGPQFIFQYYEEEERQRGNFPDRFSGHQFPNYSSELNVNALLLGDSALYLCASSQDRDRANTGELFFGEGSRLTVL.

The chain couples TRBV28 to TRBJ2-5, with 9 bases aligning to TRBD1. The CDR3 is 17 amino acids. Germline-derived CDR1 and CDR2 are MDHEN and SYDVKM. Losses at the gene ends were 3 bases for V and 3 bases for J; bases not matched to a gene: 11. In DNA form, the CDR3 reads TGTGCCAGCAGTTTGGGGTTGGGACAGGGAGGAGAAGAGACCCAGTACTTC. Encoded protein: CASSLGLGQGGEETQYF.